This T cell receptor (beta chain) was sequenced for a study of T cell responses to AZD1222 COVID-19 vaccine. The study's findings and limits: Reportedly, nearly half of unique spike TCRs recognized epitopes outside B.1.351/B.1.1.7 mutations.

Clones were read by immunoSEQ multiplex PCR, and TCRdb kept only the in-frame ones, dropping some. The sample gives roughly 80,000 clones, 88% of which show up once; around 5.1% is in the top ten. The germline V gene encodes CDR1 MNHEY and CDR2 SVGAGI. This CDR3 spans 14 amino acids. Trimming removed 7 bases at V and 1 base at J, with 11 bases between. Remarks on this clone: Its antigen is not known.

The sample here was peripheral blood, taken on day 0 of MenACWY control vaccination. The rearrangement links TRBV6-5 to TRBJ1-5; maybe TRBD1 (5 bases). This TCR was sampled from an adult in good health. This chain's CDR3 is CASKPGLSNQPQHF. CDR3 sequence (DNA): TGTGCCAGCAAACCGGGACTCAGCAATCAGCCCCAGCATTTT.